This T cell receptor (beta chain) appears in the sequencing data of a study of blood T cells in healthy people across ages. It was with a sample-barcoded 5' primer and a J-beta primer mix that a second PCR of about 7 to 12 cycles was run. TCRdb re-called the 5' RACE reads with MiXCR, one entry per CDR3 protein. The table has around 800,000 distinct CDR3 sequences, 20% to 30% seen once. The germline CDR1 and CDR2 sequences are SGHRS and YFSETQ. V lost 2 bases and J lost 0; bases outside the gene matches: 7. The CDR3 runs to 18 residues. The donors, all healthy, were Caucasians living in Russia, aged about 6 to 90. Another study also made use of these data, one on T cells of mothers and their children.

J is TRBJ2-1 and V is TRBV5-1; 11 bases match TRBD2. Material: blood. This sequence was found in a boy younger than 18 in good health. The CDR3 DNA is TGCGCCAGCAGCTTCAAACTAGCGGGGGTCAGCTCCTACAATGAGCAGTTCTTC. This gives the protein CASSFKLAGVSSYNEQFF.